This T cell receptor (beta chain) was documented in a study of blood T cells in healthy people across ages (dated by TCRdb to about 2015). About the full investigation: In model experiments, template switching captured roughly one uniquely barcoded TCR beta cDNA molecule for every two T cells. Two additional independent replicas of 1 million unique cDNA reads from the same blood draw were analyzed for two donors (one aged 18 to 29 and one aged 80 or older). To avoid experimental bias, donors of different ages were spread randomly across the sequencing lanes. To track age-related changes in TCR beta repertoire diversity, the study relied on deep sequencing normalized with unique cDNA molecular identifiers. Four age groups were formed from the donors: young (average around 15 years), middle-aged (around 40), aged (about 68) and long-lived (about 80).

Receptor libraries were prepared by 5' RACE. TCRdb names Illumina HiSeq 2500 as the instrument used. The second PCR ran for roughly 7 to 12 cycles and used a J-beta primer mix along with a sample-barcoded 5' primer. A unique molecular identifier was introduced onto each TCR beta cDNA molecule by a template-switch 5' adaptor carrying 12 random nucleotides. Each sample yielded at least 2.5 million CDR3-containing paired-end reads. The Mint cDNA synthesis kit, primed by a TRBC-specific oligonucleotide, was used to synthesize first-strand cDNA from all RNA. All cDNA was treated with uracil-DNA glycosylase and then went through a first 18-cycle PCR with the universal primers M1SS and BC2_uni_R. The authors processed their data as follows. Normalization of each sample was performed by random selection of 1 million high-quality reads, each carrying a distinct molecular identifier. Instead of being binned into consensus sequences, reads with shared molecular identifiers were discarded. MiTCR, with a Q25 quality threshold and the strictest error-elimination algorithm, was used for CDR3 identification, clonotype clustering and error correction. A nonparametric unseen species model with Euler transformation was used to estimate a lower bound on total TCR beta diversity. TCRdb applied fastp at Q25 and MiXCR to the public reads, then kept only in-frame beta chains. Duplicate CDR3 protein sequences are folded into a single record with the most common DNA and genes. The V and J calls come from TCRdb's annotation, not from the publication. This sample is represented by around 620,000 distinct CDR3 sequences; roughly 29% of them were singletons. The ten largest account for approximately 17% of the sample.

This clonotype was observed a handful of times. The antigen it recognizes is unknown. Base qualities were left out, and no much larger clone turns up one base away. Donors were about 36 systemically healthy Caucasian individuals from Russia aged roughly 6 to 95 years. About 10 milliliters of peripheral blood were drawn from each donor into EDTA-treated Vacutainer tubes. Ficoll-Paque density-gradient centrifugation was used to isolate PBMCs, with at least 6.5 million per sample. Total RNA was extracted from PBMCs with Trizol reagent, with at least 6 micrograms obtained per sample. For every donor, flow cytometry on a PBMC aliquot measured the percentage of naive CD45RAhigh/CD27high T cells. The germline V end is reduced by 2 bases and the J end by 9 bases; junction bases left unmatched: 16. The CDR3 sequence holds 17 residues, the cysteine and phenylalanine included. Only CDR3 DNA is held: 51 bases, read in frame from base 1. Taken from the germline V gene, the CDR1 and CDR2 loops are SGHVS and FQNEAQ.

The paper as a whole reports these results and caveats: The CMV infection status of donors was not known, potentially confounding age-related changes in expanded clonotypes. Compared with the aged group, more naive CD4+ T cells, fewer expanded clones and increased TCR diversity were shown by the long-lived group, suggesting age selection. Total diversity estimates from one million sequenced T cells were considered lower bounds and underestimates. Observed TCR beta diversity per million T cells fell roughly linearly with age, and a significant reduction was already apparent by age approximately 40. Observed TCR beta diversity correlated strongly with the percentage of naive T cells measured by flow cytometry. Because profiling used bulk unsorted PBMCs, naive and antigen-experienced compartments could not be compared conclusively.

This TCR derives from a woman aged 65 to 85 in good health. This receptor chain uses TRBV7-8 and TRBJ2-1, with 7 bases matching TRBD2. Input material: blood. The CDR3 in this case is CASSLTGGSSFRGEQFF. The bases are TGTGCCAGCAGCTTAACCGGGGGGTCTTCTTTTCGGGGTGAGCAGTTCTTC.